Shown below are 10 T cell receptor beta chains from a single sample sequenced in a study of OX40 agonist ivuxolimab in advanced cancers. Method: immunoSEQ multiplex PCR; TCRdb's copy keeps in-frame clones and lacks some. The sample records some 100,000 clones, under 90% being singletons. The sample here was CD4+ or CD8+ T cells sorted from blood, taken in a trial of the OX40 agonist ivuxolimab. These receptors were obtained from an adult with an advanced solid tumor such as melanoma, head and neck, liver or kidney cancer.

This rearrangement joins TRBV19 to TRBJ2-7, with TRBD2 matching over 7 bases. Germline V gene sequence: CDR1 LNHDA, CDR2 SQIVND (reference sequence). The V segment lost 5 bases and the J segment 1 base; nucleotides outside the gene matches: 5. The length of the CDR3 is 14 residues. DNA for the CDR3: TGTGCCAGTAGTGCGACTAGCACTTCCTACGAGCAGTACTTC. This codes for CASSATSTSYEQYF.

This rearrangement joins TRBV19 to TRBJ1-3; 10 bases are shared with TRBD1. The V and J ends lost 5 bases and 3 bases, in that order; junction bases with no gene match: 4. CDR3 size: 15 residues. Germline values: CDR1 LNHDA, CDR2 SQIVND (reference sequence). CDR3 protein: CASSLGTGVGNTIYF. Written as DNA, the CDR3 is TGTGCCAGTAGTCTAGGGACAGGGGTTGGAAACACCATATATTTT. Drawing the rest from reference TRBV19 and TRBJ1-3, the complete variable domain is DGGITQSPKYLFRKEGQNVTLSCEQNLNHDAMYWYRQDPGQGLRLIYYSQIVNDFQKGDIAEGYSVSREKKESFPLTVTSAQKNPTAFYLCASSLGTGVGNTIYFGEGSWLTVV.

The V call is TRBV7-3, the J call TRBJ2-3; 9 bases fit TRBD2. The junction had 10 bases not matched to a gene; V was cut back by 7 bases and J by 2 bases. The CDR3 runs to 16 residues. Germline CDR1 and CDR2: SGHTA and FQGTGA. CDR3 region: CASIQTLAGITDTQYF. CDR3 DNA: TGTGCCAGCATCCAAACTCTAGCGGGAATCACAGATACGCAGTATTTT.

CDR3 nucleotide sequence: TGTGCCAGCAGCTATCGCCGGGTCGCGGGAGGAGAGACCCAGTACTTC. As protein: CASSYRRVAGGETQYF. V and J are TRBV5-8 and TRBJ2-5, with 8 bases lining up with TRBD2. The CDR3 length is 16 residues. V dropped 3 bases and J dropped 4; count of bases not matched to a gene: 11. Germline loops: CDR1 SGHTS, CDR2 YDEGEE.

The chain employs TRBV19 and TRBJ2-7; tentatively, D is TRBD1 (5 bases). Germline CDR1 is LNHDA and CDR2 is SQIVND (reference sequence). The CDR3 extends over 14 amino acids. Trimming removed 4 bases from V and 6 bases from J, with 16 bases in between. The CDR3 reads CASSKQVETSEQYF. The CDR3 bases are TGTGCCAGTAGTAAACAGGTTGAGACCTCCGAGCAGTACTTC.

This clone occurred once. This chain joins TRBV6-5 and TRBJ2-7, with D possibly matching TRBD1 (5 bases). The CDR3 totals 14 residues. V was shortened by 0 bases and J by 1 base, with 7 bases between the two germline ends. Germline CDR1 and CDR2: MNHEY and SVGAGI. The CDR3 region is CASSYSRQSYEQYF. In DNA, the CDR3 is TGTGCCAGCAGTTACTCTCGACAGTCCTACGAGCAGTACTTC.

J is TRBJ2-2 and V is TRBV10-2; D is unresolved. V lost 2 bases, J lost 4 bases, and 14 bases lay in between. This CDR3 has 16 residues. The germline V gene encodes CDR1 WSHSY and CDR2 SAAADI. This CDR3 is CASSERYRTLTGELFF. The CDR3 DNA reads TGCGCCAGCAGTGAGAGGTACCGAACCCTCACCGGGGAGCTGTTTTTT.

CDR3 region: CASSPALAAHYEQYF. CDR3 DNA: TGTGCCAGCAGCCCCGCGCTAGCGGCACACTACGAGCAGTACTTC. The V gene is TRBV7-9, the J gene TRBJ2-7, with 7 bases that match TRBD2. Germline V gene lookup returns CDR1 SEHNR and CDR2 FQNEAQ (reference sequence). The length of the CDR3 is 15 residues. Unmatched junction bases numbered 10, after V lost 5 bases and J lost 3 bases.

The CDR3: CASSSRLAQETQYF. Here the CDR3 DNA reads TGTGCCAGCAGCTCCCGACTAGCACAAGAGACCCAGTACTTC. The V and J genes are TRBV7-2 and TRBJ2-5; TRBD2 agrees at 7 bases. V was clipped by 4 bases and J by 2 bases; unmatched bases: 4. Germline V lookup: CDR1 SGHTA, CDR2 FQGNSA. CDR3 length: 14 amino acids.

The CDR3 region is CASSLVASGPEQYF. CDR3 DNA sequence: TGCGCCAGCAGCTTGGTGGCTAGCGGGCCCGAGCAGTACTTC. The chain recombines TRBV5-1 with TRBJ2-5, with 8 positions matching TRBD2. The tail of the sequence fits TRBJ2-7 better, so the J call may be wrong. Germline CDR1 is SGHRS and CDR2 is YFSETQ. CDR3 length equals 14 residues.